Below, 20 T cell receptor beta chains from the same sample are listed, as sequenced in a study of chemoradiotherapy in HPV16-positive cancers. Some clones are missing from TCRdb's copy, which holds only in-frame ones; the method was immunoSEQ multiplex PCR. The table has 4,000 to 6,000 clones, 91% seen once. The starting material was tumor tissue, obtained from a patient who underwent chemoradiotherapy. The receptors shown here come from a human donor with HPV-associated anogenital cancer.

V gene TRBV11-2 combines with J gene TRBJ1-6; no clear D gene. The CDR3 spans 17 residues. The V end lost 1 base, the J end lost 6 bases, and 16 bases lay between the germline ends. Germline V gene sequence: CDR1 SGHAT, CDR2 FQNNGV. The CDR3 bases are TGTGCCAGCAGCTTAGTCTCTTCCTGGCTGGCTAATTCACCCCTCCACTTT. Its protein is CASSLVSSWLANSPLHF.

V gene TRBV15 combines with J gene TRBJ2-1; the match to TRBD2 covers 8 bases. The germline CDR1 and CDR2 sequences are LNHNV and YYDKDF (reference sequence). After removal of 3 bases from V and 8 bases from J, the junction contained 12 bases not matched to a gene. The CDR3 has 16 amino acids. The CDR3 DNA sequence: TGTGCCACCAGCAGGCCGTGGGGGACTAGAGTCCATGAGCAGTTCTTC. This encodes CATSRPWGTRVHEQFF.

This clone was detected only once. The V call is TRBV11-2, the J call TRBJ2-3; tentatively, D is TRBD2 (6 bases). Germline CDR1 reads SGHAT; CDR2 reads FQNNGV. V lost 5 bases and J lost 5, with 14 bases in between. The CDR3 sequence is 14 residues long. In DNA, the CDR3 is TGTGCCAGCAGCCCCCCGGGGGAAATAGATACGCAGTATTTT. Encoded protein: CASSPPGEIDTQYF.

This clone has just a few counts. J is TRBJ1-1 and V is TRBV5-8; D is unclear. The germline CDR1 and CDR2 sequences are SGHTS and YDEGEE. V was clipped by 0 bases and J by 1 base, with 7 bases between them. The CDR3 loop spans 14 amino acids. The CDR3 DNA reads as TGTGCCAGCAGCTTGGATCCCAAGAACACTGAAGCTTTCTTT. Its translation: CASSLDPKNTEAFF.

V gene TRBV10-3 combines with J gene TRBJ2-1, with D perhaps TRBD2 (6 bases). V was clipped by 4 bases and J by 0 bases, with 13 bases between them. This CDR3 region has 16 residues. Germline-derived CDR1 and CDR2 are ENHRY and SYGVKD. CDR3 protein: CAISGGDSSSYNEQFF. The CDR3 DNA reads TGTGCCATCAGTGGGGGGGACTCGAGCTCCTACAATGAGCAGTTCTTC.

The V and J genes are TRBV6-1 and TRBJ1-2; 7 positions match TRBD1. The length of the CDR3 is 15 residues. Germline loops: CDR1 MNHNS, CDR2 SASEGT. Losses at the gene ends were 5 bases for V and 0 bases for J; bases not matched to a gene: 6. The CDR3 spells CASSRQQGSNYGYTF. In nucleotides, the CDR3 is TGTGCCAGCAGTCGACAACAGGGGTCTAACTATGGCTACACCTTC.

CDR3 loop: CASRGQGSEKLFF. DNA for the CDR3: TGCGCCAGCCGGGGACAGGGTTCGGAAAAACTGTTTTTT. The chain is built from TRBV5-1 and TRBJ1-4; 9 bases align to TRBD1. CDR3 size: 13 residues. Per germline, CDR1 SGHRS and CDR2 YFSETQ. V dropped 7 bases and J dropped 8; count of bases not matched to a gene: 6.

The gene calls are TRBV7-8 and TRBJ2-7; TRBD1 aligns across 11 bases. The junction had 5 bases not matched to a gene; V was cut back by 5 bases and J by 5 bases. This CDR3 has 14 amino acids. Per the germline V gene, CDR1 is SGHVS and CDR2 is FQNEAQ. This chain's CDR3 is CASSRWTGGDEQYF. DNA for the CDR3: TGTGCCAGCAGCCGATGGACAGGGGGCGACGAGCAGTACTTC.

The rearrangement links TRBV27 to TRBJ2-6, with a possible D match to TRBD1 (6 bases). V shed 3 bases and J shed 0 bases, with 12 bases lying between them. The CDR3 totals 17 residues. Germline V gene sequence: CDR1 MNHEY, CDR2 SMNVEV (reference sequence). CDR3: CASSFRTVHSGANVLTF. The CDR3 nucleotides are TGTGCCAGCAGTTTCCGGACAGTGCACTCTGGGGCCAACGTCCTGACTTTC.

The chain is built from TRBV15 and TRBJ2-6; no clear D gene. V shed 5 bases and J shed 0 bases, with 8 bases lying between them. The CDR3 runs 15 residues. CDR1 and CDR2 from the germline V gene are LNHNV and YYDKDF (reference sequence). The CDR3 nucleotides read TGTGCCACCAGCCCCCGGATCTCTGGGGCCAACGTCCTGACTTTC. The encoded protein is CATSPRISGANVLTF.

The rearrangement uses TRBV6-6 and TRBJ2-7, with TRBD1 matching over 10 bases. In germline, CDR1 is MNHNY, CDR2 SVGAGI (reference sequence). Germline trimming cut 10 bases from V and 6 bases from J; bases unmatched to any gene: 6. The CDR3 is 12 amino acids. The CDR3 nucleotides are TGTGCCACTGGACAGGGGGGAGGCGAGCAGTACTTC. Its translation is CATGQGGGEQYF.

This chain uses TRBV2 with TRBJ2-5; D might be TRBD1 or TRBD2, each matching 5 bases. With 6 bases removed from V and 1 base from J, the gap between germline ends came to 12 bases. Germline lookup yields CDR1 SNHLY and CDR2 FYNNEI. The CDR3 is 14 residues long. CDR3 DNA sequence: TGTGCCAGCAGGGGAGAGGGGCGCCAAGAGACCCAGTACTTC. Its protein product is CASRGEGRQETQYF.

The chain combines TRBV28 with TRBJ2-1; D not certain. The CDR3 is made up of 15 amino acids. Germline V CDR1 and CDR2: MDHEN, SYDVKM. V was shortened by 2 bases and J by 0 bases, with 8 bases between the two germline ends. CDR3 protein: CASSLHGYSYNEQFF. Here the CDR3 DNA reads TGTGCCAGCAGTTTACATGGGTACTCCTACAATGAGCAGTTCTTC.

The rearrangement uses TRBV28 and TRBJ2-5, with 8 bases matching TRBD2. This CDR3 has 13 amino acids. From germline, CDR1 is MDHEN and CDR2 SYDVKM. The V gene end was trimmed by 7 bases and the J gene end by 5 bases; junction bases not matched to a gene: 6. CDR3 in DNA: TGTGCCAGCATGCGGGGGGCGGCGGAGACCCAGTACTTC. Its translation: CASMRGAAETQYF.

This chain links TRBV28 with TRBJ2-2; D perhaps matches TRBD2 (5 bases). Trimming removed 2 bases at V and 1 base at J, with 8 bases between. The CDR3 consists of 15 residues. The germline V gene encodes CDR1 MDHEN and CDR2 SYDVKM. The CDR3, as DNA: TGTGCCAGCAGTTTAGGACTTTTGAACACCGGGGAGCTGTTTTTT. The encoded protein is CASSLGLLNTGELFF.

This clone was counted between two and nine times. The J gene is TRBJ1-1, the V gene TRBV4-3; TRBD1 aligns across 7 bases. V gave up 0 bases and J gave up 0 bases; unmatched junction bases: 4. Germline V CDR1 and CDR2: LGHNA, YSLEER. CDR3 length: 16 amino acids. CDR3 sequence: CASSQDWDRMNTEAFF. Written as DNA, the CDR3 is TGCGCCAGCAGCCAAGATTGGGACAGAATGAACACTGAAGCTTTCTTT.

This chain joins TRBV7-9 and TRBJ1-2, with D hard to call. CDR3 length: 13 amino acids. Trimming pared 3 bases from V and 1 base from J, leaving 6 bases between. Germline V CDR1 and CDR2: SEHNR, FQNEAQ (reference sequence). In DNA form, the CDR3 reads TGTGCCAGCAGCTTTACAGATAACTATGGCTACACCTTC. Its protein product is CASSFTDNYGYTF.

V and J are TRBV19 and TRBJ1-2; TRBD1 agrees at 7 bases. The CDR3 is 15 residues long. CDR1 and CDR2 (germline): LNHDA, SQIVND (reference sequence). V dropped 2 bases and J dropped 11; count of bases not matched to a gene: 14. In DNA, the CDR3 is TGTGCCAGTAGTATACAACGCCACAGGGGCCCTGTGTACACCTTC. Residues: CASSIQRHRGPVYTF.

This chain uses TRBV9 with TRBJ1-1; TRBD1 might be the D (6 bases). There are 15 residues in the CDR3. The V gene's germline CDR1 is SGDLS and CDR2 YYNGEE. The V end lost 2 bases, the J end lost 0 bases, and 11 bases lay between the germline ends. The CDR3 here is CASSVTGTLNTEAFF. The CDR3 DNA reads TGTGCCAGCAGCGTTACCGGGACACTGAACACTGAAGCTTTCTTT.

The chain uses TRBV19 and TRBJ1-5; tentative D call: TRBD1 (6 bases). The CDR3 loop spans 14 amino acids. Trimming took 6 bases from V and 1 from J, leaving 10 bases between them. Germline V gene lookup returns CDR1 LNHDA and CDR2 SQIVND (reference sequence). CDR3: CASRRQDSNQPQHF. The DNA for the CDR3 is TGTGCCAGTAGAAGACAGGACAGCAATCAGCCCCAGCATTTT.